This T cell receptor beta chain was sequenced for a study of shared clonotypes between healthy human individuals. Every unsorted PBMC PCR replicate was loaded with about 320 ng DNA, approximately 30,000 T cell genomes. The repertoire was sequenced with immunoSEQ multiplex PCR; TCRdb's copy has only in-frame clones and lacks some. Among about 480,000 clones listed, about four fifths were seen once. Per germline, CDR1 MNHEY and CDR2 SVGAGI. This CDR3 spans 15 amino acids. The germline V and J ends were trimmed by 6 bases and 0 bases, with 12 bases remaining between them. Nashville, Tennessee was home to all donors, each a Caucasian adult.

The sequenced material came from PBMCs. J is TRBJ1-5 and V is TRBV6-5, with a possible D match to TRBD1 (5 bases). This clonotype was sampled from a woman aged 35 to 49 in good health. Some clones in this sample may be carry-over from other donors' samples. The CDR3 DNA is TGTGCCAGCAGGCTCGGCAGGGATAGCAATCAGCCCCAGCATTTT. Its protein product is CASRLGRDSNQPQHF.